What follows are 20 T cell receptor beta chains derived from one specimen sequenced in a study of radiotherapy plus CTLA-4 blockade in lung cancer. Some clones are missing from TCRdb's copy, which holds only in-frame ones; the method was immunoSEQ multiplex PCR. The sample yields some 70,000 clones, about 80% seen once. This specimen was peripheral blood, taken from a patient treated with radiotherapy plus ipilimumab. The receptors come from a human donor with non-small cell lung cancer who had a partial response to radiotherapy plus ipilimumab.

The genes are TRBV18 and TRBJ2-7; 7 nucleotides agree with TRBD1. This CDR3 spans 14 amino acids. Germline V CDR1 and CDR2: KGHSH, LQKENI. Unmatched junction bases numbered 5, after V lost 6 bases and J lost 0 bases. This CDR3 is CASSPGTVSYEQYF. The CDR3 DNA is TGTGCCAGCTCCCCCGGGACAGTCTCCTACGAGCAGTACTTC.

This chain uses TRBV19 with TRBJ1-5, with 8 bases aligning to TRBD1. Trimming at V came to 6 bases and at J to 3 bases, leaving 7 bases not matched to a gene. The length of the CDR3 is 15 residues. In germline, CDR1 is LNHDA, CDR2 SQIVND (reference sequence). The CDR3 sequence is CASSSQGGANQPQHF. DNA for the CDR3: TGTGCCAGTAGCTCACAGGGGGGGGCCAATCAGCCCCAGCATTTT.

V is TRBV5-6 and J is TRBJ2-5; the D gene is possibly TRBD2 (6 bases). CDR3 size: 14 residues. V was pared by 0 bases and J by 4 bases, with 10 bases between. Germline values: CDR1 SGHDT, CDR2 YYEEEE. Written as DNA, the CDR3 is TGTGCCAGCAGCTTGGGGGGAGGAGGAGAGACCCAGTACTTC. Translation: CASSLGGGGETQYF.

The chain recombines TRBV2 with TRBJ2-3; 14 nucleotides agree with TRBD2. With V trimmed by 1 base and J by 5 bases, 8 bases remained unmatched. The CDR3 is made up of 18 amino acids. From germline, CDR1 is SNHLY and CDR2 FYNNEI. This CDR3 reads CASSEGGGLAGGGDTQYF. The DNA for the CDR3 is TGTGCCAGCAGTGAAGGGGGCGGACTAGCGGGAGGAGGAGATACGCAGTATTTT.

The chain combines TRBV27 with TRBJ1-1, with TRBD1 matching over 8 bases. The V segment lost 5 bases and the J segment 13 bases; nucleotides outside the gene matches: 9. Germline V gene sequence: CDR1 MNHEY, CDR2 SMNVEV (reference sequence). The CDR3 is 12 amino acids. CDR3 nucleotides: TGTGCCAGCAGTCCCCGGGCAGGGGGCGGTTTCTTT. Translating it yields CASSPRAGGGFF.

The chain uses TRBV25-1 and TRBJ1-6; D uncertain. The CDR3 consists of 16 residues. Trimming left V 3 bases short and J 0 bases short, with 9 bases between. Germline values: CDR1 MGHDK, CDR2 SYGVNS. The CDR3 DNA sequence: TGTGCCAGCAGTGATTCGACAAACTCCTATAATTCACCCCTCCACTTT. It translates to CASSDSTNSYNSPLHF.

The chain combines TRBV19 with TRBJ2-2; TRBD1 is a possible D gene (5 bases). Germline lookup yields CDR1 LNHDA and CDR2 SQIVND (reference sequence). The CDR3 spans 15 residues. V lost 3 bases and J 2 bases, leaving 10 bases between the germline ends. CDR3 region: CASSIGRVNTGELFF. The CDR3, as DNA: TGTGCCAGTAGTATTGGCAGGGTAAACACCGGGGAGCTGTTTTTT.

This clone has a handful of counts. This chain uses TRBV10-2 with TRBJ1-5; D possibly corresponds to TRBD1 (6 bases). Deletions cut 0 bases from V and 2 bases from J, with 11 bases between. The CDR3 is 16 amino acids. Per the germline V gene, CDR1 is WSHSY and CDR2 is SAAADI. Here the CDR3 DNA reads TGCGCCAGCAGTGAGTCAGGCAGGGGTGGCAATCAGCCCCAGCATTTT. Translated: CASSESGRGGNQPQHF.

Only a few counts were recorded for this clone. The CDR3 region has the DNA TGTGCCAGCAGCTTCGTCGGGGGGTGGAACTATGGCTACACCTTC. Translated: CASSFVGGWNYGYTF. J is TRBJ1-2 and V is TRBV11-2; TRBD1 might be the D (5 bases). The CDR3 extends over 15 amino acids. Looked up from germline, CDR1 is SGHAT and CDR2 is FQNNGV. V was shortened by 3 bases and J by 2 bases, with 13 bases between the two germline ends.

A few counts support this clone. This rearrangement joins TRBV29-1 to TRBJ2-1; D uncertain. This CDR3 contains 14 residues. Between the trimmed V and J ends, which lost 4 bases and 4 bases, there was a span of 14 bases. CDR1 and CDR2 (germline): SQVTM, ANQGSEA. The CDR3 DNA reads TGCAGCGTTGTTGGGTTTAGCTTTTACAATGAGCAGTTCTTC. It specifies CSVVGFSFYNEQFF.

The genes are TRBV7-8 and TRBJ1-3, with D possibly being TRBD1 (6 bases). This CDR3 is 15 amino acids long. The V end was cut by 4 bases, the J end by 0 bases, with 10 bases between. Germline values: CDR1 SGHVS, CDR2 FQNEAQ. The CDR3, as DNA: TGTGCCAGCAGCTCCTCGGACAGCTCTGGAAACACCATATATTTT. Translating it yields CASSSSDSSGNTIYF.

The chain couples TRBV28 to TRBJ1-5; 8 nucleotides agree with TRBD1. Germline V CDR1 and CDR2: MDHEN, SYDVKM. Unmatched junction bases numbered 3, after V lost 3 bases and J lost 2 bases. This CDR3 comprises 15 residues. The CDR3 protein is CASSLQGAGNQPQHF. DNA of the CDR3: TGTGCCAGCAGTTTGCAGGGGGCGGGCAATCAGCCCCAGCATTTT.

The rearrangement joins TRBV10-2 to TRBJ1-1; maybe TRBD1 (5 bases). This CDR3 is 13 amino acids long. V lost 10 bases and J lost 1, with 13 bases in between. CDR1 and CDR2 from the germline V gene are WSHSY and SAAADI. CDR3 DNA sequence: TGCGCCACTTCCGGACAACAGAACACTGAAGCTTTCTTT. As protein: CATSGQQNTEAFF.

This chain links TRBV5-1 with TRBJ1-2; no clear D gene. This CDR3 is built from 15 residues. In germline, CDR1 is SGHRS, CDR2 YFSETQ. Trimming took off 0 bases at V and 2 bases at J, with 11 bases between the two ends. CDR3 loop: CASSLGVVQNYGYTF. The DNA for the CDR3 is TGCGCCAGCAGCTTGGGGGTTGTACAGAACTATGGCTACACCTTC.

This clone has a single count. This chain uses TRBV5-8 with TRBJ1-5; 7 bases are a match to TRBD1. Trimming at V came to 9 bases and at J to 2 bases, leaving 14 bases not matched to a gene. Germline V CDR1 and CDR2: SGHTS, YDEGEE. The CDR3 runs 16 residues. The CDR3 loop reads CATPVSDRVGNQPQHF. CDR3 sequence (DNA): TGTGCCACCCCCGTTAGCGACAGGGTAGGCAATCAGCCCCAGCATTTT.

The chain is built from TRBV6-5 and TRBJ2-3; 8 nucleotides align to TRBD2. This CDR3 spans 15 amino acids. Germline loops: CDR1 MNHEY, CDR2 SVGAGI. The trim removed 2 bases at V and 3 bases at J, leaving 4 bases unmatched. The CDR3 DNA reads TGTGCCAGCAGTTACCGGGCGGGAGGAACAGATACGCAGTATTTT. The encoded protein is CASSYRAGGTDTQYF.

This sequence joins TRBV11-2 and TRBJ1-2; 10 nucleotides line up with TRBD1. Germline CDR1 reads SGHAT; CDR2 reads FQNNGV. This CDR3 has 16 residues. Trimming took 5 bases from V and 5 from J; bases not matched to a gene: 11. The CDR3 region is CASSPSLGQGVYGYTF. As DNA, the CDR3 is TGTGCCAGCAGCCCATCCCTCGGACAGGGGGTTTATGGCTACACCTTC.

Comments on this clone: At one boundary the junction diverges from the germline segment, which might be a read error. This sequence joins TRBV19 and TRBJ2-7, with D tentatively TRBD1 (6 bases). CDR1 and CDR2 (germline): LNHDA, SQIVND (reference sequence). This CDR3 has 13 amino acids. CDR3 loop: CASSGALGAADNF. Written as DNA, the CDR3 is TGTGCCAGTAGTGGAGCCTTGGGGGCTGCTGATAACTTC.

This clone came up once. This chain joins TRBV6-6 and TRBJ2-7; 9 bases align to TRBD1. Trimming at V came to 5 bases and at J to 7 bases, leaving 12 bases not matched to a gene. Germline values: CDR1 MNHNY, CDR2 SVGAGI (reference sequence). This CDR3 is 15 amino acids long. In DNA, the CDR3 is TGTGCCAGCAGTCCCCCTCGGGACAGGGTTGGAGAGCAGTACTTC. It yields the protein CASSPPRDRVGEQYF.

This rearrangement joins TRBV5-1 to TRBJ2-2; D unresolved. This CDR3 is 14 amino acids long. From germline, CDR1 is SGHRS and CDR2 YFSETQ. Trimming left V 1 base short and J 6 bases short, with 10 bases between. The CDR3 DNA follows: TGCGCCAGCAGCTTGAATCCGGGTCCCGGGGAGCTGTTTTTT. Protein product: CASSLNPGPGELFF. The variable domain in full, completed from reference TRBV5-1 and TRBJ2-2, reads KAGVTQTPRYLIKTRGQQVTLSCSPISGHRSVSWYQQTPGQGLQFLFEYFSETQRNKGNFPGRFSGRQFSNSRSEMNVSTLELGDSALYLCASSLNPGPGELFFGEGSRLTVL.